This TCR beta chain was sequenced in a study of OX40 agonist ivuxolimab in advanced cancers. Trimming removed 5 bases from V and 12 bases from J, with 37 bases in between. This CDR3 contains 19 residues. The germline V gene has CDR1 MDHEN and CDR2 SYDVKM. In the case of this clone: Its matching antigen is unknown.

Broader study findings: Researchers did not determine the expanded peripheral T cells' antigen specificity. With doses of 0.1-3.0 mg/kg, partial responders showed among the lowest clonal expansion.

Profiled with immunoSEQ multiplex PCR; TCRdb holds only in-frame clones, not every one. The table has 100,000 to 110,000 clones, approximately 89% seen once; the top ten hold around 0.15%. The chain recombines TRBV28 with TRBJ1-1; D uncertain. The specimen was CD4+ or CD8+ T cells sorted from blood, collected in a trial of the OX40 agonist ivuxolimab. The sequence was collected from an adult with an advanced solid tumor such as melanoma, head and neck, liver or kidney cancer. For the CDR3, the DNA is TGTGCCAGCAGTCGAAGCCTGTTACTAGTAAAAGAATTTGGTAGGATGCCTTTCTTT. This codes for CASSRSLLLVKEFGRMPFF.